The rows below give T cell receptor beta chains drawn from one sample of a study of vaccination and CD4 T cells after COVID-19. For these TCRs, the target antigens are not known. TCRdb called the PCR reads again in MiXCR, with one record for every CDR3 protein. Of 23,000 or so distinct CDR3 sequences listed, 43% are singletons. The specimen was CD4+ T cells from blood, cultured in vitro, collected about 7 months after SARS-CoV-2 vaccination. These receptors came from a human donor who had recovered from COVID-19. Both conserved end residues are part of each CDR3. A D gene is named only where the DNA matches it firmly. Only part of the rows carry a size: once, few, many, or a class if the clone is expanded.

V	J	length	size	D	CDR3	DNA
TRBV20-1	TRBJ2-7	14	NA	NA	CSAGDRDPTYEQYF	TGCAGTGCTGGGGACCGCGACCCGACCTACGAGCAGTACTTC
TRBV24-1	TRBJ2-5	16	NA	NA	CATSDSLAAGRETQYF	TGTGCCACCAGTGATTCGCTCGCGGCAGGGCGAGAGACCCAGTACTTC
TRBV24-1	TRBJ2-1	18	NA	NA	CATSTKPPGQIFYNEQFF	TGTGCCACCAGTACAAAACCCCCGGGCCAAATTTTCTACAATGAGCAGTTCTTC
TRBV7-3	TRBJ2-1	13	NA	NA	CASSFGGNNEQFF	TGTGCCAGCAGCTTTGGAGGAAACAATGAGCAGTTCTTC
TRBV11-2	TRBJ2-1	18	NA	TRBD2	CASSFATSGKASYNEQFF	TGTGCCAGCAGCTTCGCTACTAGCGGCAAAGCCTCCTACAATGAGCAGTTCTTC
TRBV21-1	TRBJ2-3	17	NA	NA	CASRTKEGNPSTDTQYF	TGTGCCAGCAGAACCAAGGAGGGGAATCCTAGCACAGATACGCAGTATTTT
TRBV6-1	TRBJ2-5	15	few	TRBD2	CASSPRLASSETQYF	TGTGCCAGCAGTCCTAGACTAGCGAGCTCCGAGACCCAGTACTTC
TRBV27	TRBJ2-7	14	once	NA	CASSHNQGPYEQYF	TGTGCCAGCAGTCACAACCAGGGCCCCTACGAGCAGTACTTC
TRBV10-3	TRBJ1-1	14	NA	NA	CAISAGGANTEAFF	TGTGCCATCAGTGCCGGGGGGGCGAACACTGAAGCTTTCTTT
TRBV6-2/TRBV6-3	TRBJ1-5	18	NA	NA	CASSYSPARRARNQPQHF	TGTGCCAGCAGTTACTCACCCGCGCGCAGGGCGCGCAATCAGCCCCAGCATTTT
TRBV28	TRBJ2-7	13	NA	NA	CASSSSMTYEQYF	TGTGCCAGCAGTTCCAGTATGACCTACGAGCAGTACTTC
TRBV20-1	TRBJ1-1	13	few	NA	CSAPSTRGTEAFF	TGCAGTGCTCCCTCGACAAGAGGGACTGAAGCTTTCTTT
TRBV20-1	TRBJ2-7	15	NA	TRBD1	CSASSAGGRINEQYF	TGCAGTGCTAGTTCGGCAGGGGGCCGTATTAACGAGCAGTACTTC
TRBV7-9	TRBJ2-1	14	few	NA	CASSPSPVNNEQFF	TGTGCCAGCAGCCCCAGCCCGGTTAACAATGAGCAGTTCTTC
TRBV19	TRBJ1-1	14	few	NA	CASSKRRVNTEAFF	TGTGCCAGTAGTAAGAGAAGAGTGAACACTGAAGCTTTCTTT
TRBV4-3	TRBJ2-5	14	NA	NA	CASSQRLEEETQYF	TGCGCCAGCAGCCAAAGACTAGAGGAAGAGACCCAGTACTTC
TRBV20-1	TRBJ2-1	14	NA	TRBD2	CSARDGGLGSEQFF	TGCAGTGCTAGAGACGGGGGACTAGGCAGTGAGCAGTTCTTC
TRBV4-2	TRBJ1-3	17	NA	NA	CASSQTPSPLSGNTIYF	TGTGCCAGCAGCCAAACCCCTAGTCCCCTCTCTGGAAACACCATATATTTT
TRBV6-1	TRBJ1-6	16	NA	NA	CASSEIMGQSSPSLHF	TGTGCCAGCAGTGAAATCATGGGACAAAGTTCGCCCTCGCTCCACTTT
TRBV20-1	TRBJ2-2	16	NA	NA	CSARLWRDQNTGELFF	TGCAGTGCTAGACTCTGGCGGGACCAGAACACCGGGGAGCTGTTTTTT
TRBV7-9	TRBJ2-7	11	few	NA	CASSLLTEQYF	TGTGCCAGCAGCTTACTCACTGAGCAGTACTTC
TRBV30	TRBJ1-5	13	NA	NA	CAWSGAGDQPQHF	TGTGCCTGGAGTGGGGCAGGGGATCAGCCCCAGCATTTT
TRBV7-2	TRBJ1-2	12	few	NA	CASSLDSYGYTF	TGTGCCAGCAGCCTGGACAGCTATGGCTACACCTTC
TRBV14	TRBJ1-6	14	few	NA	CASSQGRHNSPLHF	TGTGCCAGCAGCCAAGGAAGACACAATTCACCCCTCCACTTT
TRBV7-2	TRBJ2-7	14	few	NA	CASSTSAQGGEQYF	TGTGCCAGCAGCACATCGGCGCAGGGGGGAGAGCAGTACTTC
TRBV10-3	TRBJ1-2	14	NA	NA	CAISGILREGGYTF	TGTGCCATCAGTGGGATCCTCAGGGAGGGCGGCTACACCTTC
TRBV20-1	TRBJ2-1	14	NA	TRBD2	CSAGTSGRYNEQFF	TGCAGTGCTGGGACTAGCGGGAGGTACAATGAGCAGTTCTTC
TRBV7-9	TRBJ2-2	16	NA	NA	CASTPWRGANTGELFF	TGTGCCAGCACCCCCTGGAGGGGGGCGAACACCGGGGAGCTGTTTTTT
TRBV28	TRBJ2-1	14	NA	TRBD2	CASSSSGDDNEQFF	TGTGCCAGCAGCTCTAGCGGAGACGACAATGAGCAGTTCTTC
TRBV7-9	TRBJ2-7	12	NA	NA	CASRYSDYEQYF	TGTGCCAGCAGATATTCGGACTACGAGCAGTACTTC
TRBV20-1	TRBJ1-1	16	NA	NA	CSARLSGQLPNTEAFF	TGCAGTGCGCGACTATCAGGGCAGCTACCGAACACTGAAGCTTTCTTT
TRBV28	TRBJ1-2	14	NA	NA	CASRVETAVFGYTF	TGTGCCAGCAGGGTTGAGACAGCAGTTTTTGGCTACACCTTC
TRBV6-2/TRBV6-3	TRBJ2-5	14	NA	NA	CASSFAAVQETQYF	TGTGCCAGCAGTTTCGCAGCGGTCCAAGAGACCCAGTACTTC
TRBV7-6	TRBJ2-3	14	few	NA	CASRSTGGTDTQYF	TGTGCCAGCAGAAGCACGGGCGGCACAGATACGCAGTATTTT
TRBV10-3	TRBJ2-5	15	few	NA	CAISPRARREETQYF	TGTGCCATCAGCCCCAGGGCCAGGAGGGAAGAGACCCAGTACTTC
TRBV6-5	TRBJ2-1	15	NA	NA	CASSSTGTTYNEQFF	TGTGCCAGCAGTTCGACAGGTACTACTTACAATGAGCAGTTCTTC
TRBV6-4	TRBJ2-3	13	NA	NA	CASSEQRTDTQYF	TGTGCCAGCAGTGAACAGCGGACAGATACGCAGTATTTT
TRBV20-1	TRBJ2-1	16	NA	TRBD1	CSARDLRGQGYNEQFF	TGCAGTGCTAGAGATCTCCGTGGACAGGGATACAATGAGCAGTTCTTC
TRBV18	TRBJ2-3	14	NA	NA	CASSPPTSTDTQYF	TGTGCCAGCTCACCACCGACCAGCACAGATACGCAGTATTTT
TRBV28	TRBJ2-7	13	NA	NA	CASSFQAPYGQYF	TGTGCCAGCAGTTTCCAGGCCCCCTACGGGCAGTACTTC
TRBV6-1	TRBJ1-5	15	NA	NA	CASRAVQGACQPQHF	TGTGCCAGCAGGGCCGTCCAGGGAGCGTGTCAGCCCCAGCATTTT
TRBV6-5	TRBJ1-3	14	NA	NA	CASSYKGAGSTIYF	TGTGCCAGCAGTTACAAGGGTGCTGGAAGCACCATATATTTT
TRBV6-1	TRBJ2-5	14	few	TRBD2	CASSETSAGGTQYF	TGTGCCAGCAGTGAAACTAGCGCTGGTGGGACCCAGTACTTC
TRBV7-8	TRBJ2-7	16	NA	TRBD2	CASSSKLAGEGYEQYF	TGTGCCAGCAGCTCAAAATTAGCGGGAGAAGGCTACGAGCAGTACTTC
TRBV15	TRBJ1-3	14	few	TRBD1	CATSRVAGGNTIYF	TGTGCCACCAGCAGGGTCGCAGGGGGGAACACCATATATTTT
TRBV7-9	TRBJ1-6	13	NA	NA	CASSLPSGSPLHF	TGTGCCAGCAGCTTACCGTCGGGTTCACCCCTCCACTTT
TRBV6-1	TRBJ2-7	16	few	TRBD2	CASSRLAGDSRYEQYF	TGTGCCAGCAGTCGACTAGCGGGAGACTCTAGGTACGAGCAGTACTTC
TRBV5-8	TRBJ1-5	17	NA	TRBD1	CASSYWTGSGQSQPQHF	TGTGCCAGCAGCTACTGGACAGGGAGTGGGCAATCGCAGCCCCAGCATTTT
TRBV7-3	TRBJ2-3	16	NA	TRBD2	CASSSYSGGITDTQYF	TGTGCCAGCAGCTCTTATAGCGGGGGAATTACAGATACGCAGTATTTT
TRBV20-1	TRBJ1-4	12	NA	NA	CSARRPAEKLFF	TGCAGTGCTAGGAGGCCAGCCGAAAAACTGTTTTTT
TRBV6-2/TRBV6-3	TRBJ1-1	13	NA	NA	CASSYPFSTEAFF	TGTGCCAGCAGTTACCCCTTTAGCACTGAAGCTTTCTTT
TRBV7-2	TRBJ2-7	15	few	NA	CASSFLATNSYEQYF	TGTGCCAGCAGCTTCTTAGCGACGAACTCCTACGAGCAGTACTTC
TRBV24-1	TRBJ2-7	13	NA	NA	CATSAVSGAKQYF	TGTGCCACCAGCGCCGTCTCGGGGGCTAAGCAGTACTTC
TRBV7-2	TRBJ2-2	15	once	NA	CASSFTRGNTGELFF	TGTGCCAGCAGCTTCACGAGGGGGAACACCGGGGAGCTGTTTTTT